The 21 T cell receptor beta chains presented below share a single source sample, sequenced in a study of OX40 agonist ivuxolimab in advanced cancers. Produced via immunoSEQ multiplex PCR; TCRdb's table is partial and in-frame only. The table shows around 77,000 clones, with about 90% occurring only once. The sequencing here drew on CD4+ or CD8+ T cells sorted from blood, taken in a trial of the OX40 agonist ivuxolimab. These receptors were taken from an adult with an advanced solid tumor such as melanoma, head and neck, liver or kidney cancer.

This clone was observed a single time. V is TRBV7-9 and J is TRBJ1-1; TRBD1 might be the D (6 bases). Per germline, CDR1 SEHNR and CDR2 FQNEAQ (reference sequence). The germline V and J ends were trimmed by 2 bases and 2 bases, with 9 bases remaining between them. This CDR3 contains 14 residues. The CDR3 coding sequence is TGTGCCAGCAGCTTACAGGGGCTTAACACTGAAGCTTTCTTT. Translated, it gives CASSLQGLNTEAFF.

This clone was picked up one time. The V call is TRBV28, the J call TRBJ2-3, with 10 bases lining up with TRBD2. The CDR3 consists of 14 residues. Looked up from germline, CDR1 is MDHEN and CDR2 is SYDVKM. With V trimmed by 6 bases and J by 4 bases, 4 bases remained unmatched. CDR3 protein: CASSPSGGADTQYF. The CDR3 DNA sequence: TGTGCCAGCAGCCCTAGCGGGGGCGCAGATACGCAGTATTTT.

The chain combines TRBV6-5 with TRBJ1-1; the match to TRBD1 covers 7 bases. The trim removed 2 bases at V and 4 bases at J, leaving 10 bases unmatched. Germline values: CDR1 MNHEY, CDR2 SVGAGI. The CDR3 totals 16 residues. The CDR3 DNA follows: TGTGCCAGCAGTTACCCCCCGACAGGGAAGGGCACTGAAGCTTTCTTT. Its protein product is CASSYPPTGKGTEAFF.

By sample fraction, this clone is medium-sized (0.01 to 0.1%). The chain joins TRBV19 to TRBJ1-5; D is possibly TRBD1 (5 bases). CDR1 LNHDA and CDR2 SQIVND come from the germline V gene (reference sequence). Trimming took 3 bases from V and 9 from J, leaving 12 bases between them. CDR3 length: 13 residues. This CDR3 reads CASSMDTARPQHF. DNA for the CDR3: TGTGCCAGTAGTATGGACACCGCTAGGCCCCAGCATTTT.

The chain employs TRBV29-1 and TRBJ2-5; D not resolved. The CDR3 extends over 11 amino acids. V lost 4 bases, J lost 5 bases, and 8 bases lay in between. CDR1 and CDR2 from the germline V gene are SQVTM and ANQGSEA. Here the CDR3 reads CSVGPQETQYF. As DNA, the CDR3 is TGCAGCGTTGGCCCCCAGGAGACCCAGTACTTC.

The V call is TRBV5-1, the J call TRBJ2-5; TRBD1 aligns across 7 bases. J lost 2 bases, V lost 4 bases, and 8 bases had no gene match. The germline V gene has CDR1 SGHRS and CDR2 YFSETQ. The CDR3 spans 15 residues. CDR3 in DNA: TGCGCCAGCAGCCCCCTAGGGACAGCTCAAGAGACCCAGTACTTC. Its translation is CASSPLGTAQETQYF.

This rearrangement joins TRBV6-6 to TRBJ1-5; D remains unclear. Per the germline V gene, CDR1 is MNHNY and CDR2 is SVGAGI (reference sequence). The CDR3 contains 15 residues. V was pared by 7 bases and J by 2 bases, with 15 bases between. CDR3 sequence: CASMGSTSGNQPQHF. The CDR3 DNA reads TGTGCCAGCATGGGTTCCACCTCGGGCAATCAGCCCCAGCATTTT.

As to this clone: One end of the junction varies from germline; a read error may be responsible. The gene calls are TRBV7-7 and TRBJ2-3, with 13 bases identical to TRBD2. This CDR3 has 16 amino acids. The germline gives CDR1 SSHAT, CDR2 FNYEAQ (reference sequence). The CDR3 sequence is CASSPTSGGAADTQYF. CDR3 DNA: TGTGCTAGCAGCCCTACTAGCGGGGGGGCCGCAGATACGCAGTATTTT.

The V call is TRBV19, the J call TRBJ1-1; tentative D call: TRBD1 (6 bases). Germline V gene lookup returns CDR1 LNHDA and CDR2 SQIVND (reference sequence). The V gene lost 3 bases and the J gene lost 0 bases, with 14 bases spanning the gap. The CDR3 is 16 residues long. CDR3 nucleotide sequence: TGTGCCAGTAGTATGCAGGGGAGGTCAGTGAACACTGAAGCTTTCTTT. Its protein product is CASSMQGRSVNTEAFF.

The genes are TRBV6-5 and TRBJ2-7; D uncertain. V lost 7 bases and J lost 6, with 13 bases in between. The CDR3 is 12 residues long. Looked up from germline, CDR1 is MNHEY and CDR2 is SVGAGI. CDR3 nucleotides: TGTGCCAGCACAGACCCGTCCCTCGAGCAGTACTTC. It encodes CASTDPSLEQYF.

The genes are TRBV30 and TRBJ1-2, with D uncertain. Trimming stripped 2 bases from V and 8 bases from J, with 15 bases between. CDR1 is GTSNPN, CDR2 SVGIG, per germline (reference sequence). The CDR3 length is 13 residues. The CDR3 region is CAWSPLSASGYTF. The DNA of the CDR3 is TGTGCCTGGAGTCCACTCTCGGCGAGCGGCTACACCTTC. Complete variable domain (other parts from reference TRBV30 and TRBJ1-2): SQTIHQWPATLVQPVGSPLSLECTVEGTSNPNLYWYRQAAGRGLQLLFYSVGIGQISSEVPQNLSASRPQDRQFILSSKKLLLSDSGFYLCAWSPLSASGYTFGSGTRLTVV.

The V and J genes are TRBV6-5 and TRBJ1-1; D is uncertain. CDR1 is MNHEY and CDR2 is SVGAGI in the germline V gene. The CDR3 is 14 amino acids. V lost 0 bases and J 1 base, leaving 6 bases between the germline ends. The CDR3 DNA sequence: TGTGCCAGCAGTTACTCTCGACAGAACACTGAAGCTTTCTTT. Its protein product is CASSYSRQNTEAFF.

The J gene is TRBJ1-2, the V gene TRBV7-8, with 8 nucleotides matching TRBD1. The CDR3 runs 18 residues. Germline CDR1 SGHVS, CDR2 FQNEAQ. J was trimmed by 0 bases and V by 1 base; bases with no gene match: 10. The CDR3 is CASSLVGRGRGANYGYTF. The CDR3 DNA sequence: TGTGCCAGCAGCTTAGTGGGCAGGGGGCGCGGGGCTAACTATGGCTACACCTTC.

The rearrangement uses TRBV29-1 and TRBJ1-1; no clear D. The ends were cut back, 4 bases at V and 0 bases at J, with 12 bases in the middle. CDR1 and CDR2 from the germline V gene are SQVTM and ANQGSEA. The CDR3 has 14 residues. CDR3 nucleotides: TGCAGCGTTGCACGAGGTCTTCTGAACACTGAAGCTTTCTTT. This translates into CSVARGLLNTEAFF.

The rearrangement joins TRBV7-8 to TRBJ1-3, with a tentative D call TRBD1 (6 bases). Germline-derived CDR1 and CDR2 are SGHVS and FQNEAQ. V was trimmed by 5 bases and J by 0 bases, leaving 14 bases between them. The CDR3 consists of 16 residues. The CDR3 nucleotides read TGTGCCAGCAGCACCGGACAGCTTTACTCTGGAAACACCATATATTTT. Its protein is CASSTGQLYSGNTIYF. Combining the CDR3 with reference TRBV7-8 and TRBJ1-3 gives the whole variable domain GAGVSQSPRYKVAKRGQDVALRCDPISGHVSLFWYQQALGQGPEFLTYFQNEAQLDKSGLPSDRFFAERPEGSVSTLKIQRTQQEDSAVYLCASSTGQLYSGNTIYFGEGSWLTVV.

The sample holds one count of this clone. The chain couples TRBV7-2 to TRBJ1-1; the D is unclear. The CDR3 sequence is 12 residues long. V was clipped by 11 bases and J by 4 bases, with 14 bases between them. Per germline, CDR1 SGHTA and CDR2 FQGNSA. This CDR3 is CAGVTGGTEAFF. CDR3 DNA sequence: TGTGCCGGCGTGACGGGAGGCACTGAAGCTTTCTTT.

The chain combines TRBV7-2 with TRBJ2-7; D uncertain. The CDR3 has 16 residues. The ends were cut back, 7 bases at V and 0 bases at J, with 19 bases in the middle. Germline values: CDR1 SGHTA, CDR2 FQGNSA. CDR3: CASTSPSAGRSYEQYF. In DNA, the CDR3 is TGTGCCAGCACCTCCCCATCAGCAGGACGCTCCTACGAGCAGTACTTC.

The V call is TRBV6-5, the J call TRBJ1-1, with a possible D match to TRBD1 (6 bases). CDR1 MNHEY and CDR2 SVGAGI come from the germline V gene. V gave up 0 bases and J gave up 7 bases, with 12 bases separating them. This CDR3 has 14 amino acids. The CDR3 region is CASSYSTGVGEAFF. The CDR3 bases are TGTGCCAGCAGTTACTCGACAGGCGTAGGTGAAGCTTTCTTT.

The rearrangement links TRBV5-1 to TRBJ1-1; a weak D match, TRBD1 (5 bases). The germline V gene has CDR1 SGHRS and CDR2 YFSETQ. V was trimmed by 0 bases and J by 1 base, leaving 10 bases between them. The CDR3 extends over 15 amino acids. Written as DNA, the CDR3 is TGCGCCAGCAGCTTGGCGCAGGGAGGGAACACTGAAGCTTTCTTT. Protein sequence: CASSLAQGGNTEAFF.

V and J are TRBV28 and TRBJ2-2; 7 bases are a match to TRBD1. Germline V gives CDR1 MDHEN, CDR2 SYDVKM. The V segment lost 6 bases and the J segment 4 bases; nucleotides outside the gene matches: 8. This CDR3 spans 15 amino acids. The CDR3 protein is CASSYDRVGTGELFF. DNA of the CDR3: TGTGCCAGCAGCTATGACAGGGTAGGCACCGGGGAGCTGTTTTTT. Complete variable domain (other parts from reference TRBV28 and TRBJ2-2): DVKVTQSSRYLVKRTGEKVFLECVQDMDHENMFWYRQDPGLGLRLIYFSYDVKMKEKGDIPEGYSVSREKKERFSLILESASTNQTSMYLCASSYDRVGTGELFFGEGSRLTVL.

As for this clone: Germline is not matched at one junction end, which may reflect a read error. Other nucleotide sequences from this sample produce the same CDR3. This chain links TRBV29-1 with TRBJ1-1, with D hard to call. Germline CDR1 and CDR2: SQVTM and ANQGSEA. The CDR3 contains 13 residues. The CDR3 nucleotides are TGCAGCCACACCGGGGATCCGAACACTGAGGCTTTCTTT. This codes for CSHTGDPNTEAFF.